This record covers a single T cell receptor beta chain. No cognate antigen has been identified for it. No qualities accompany the bases; no much larger clone lies one base away. The intended sense of this specimen's time point label: healthy volunteer bleed at 2 weeks. Unfractionated whole blood was collected in Tempus Blood RNA tubes, and total RNA was extracted from that blood. Five healthy volunteers acted as controls for TCR sequencing and had blood drawn at day 0, 2 weeks and 6 weeks. The library relied on RACE. Sequencing relied on a NextSeq 500. Library preparation attached unique molecular identifiers to individual cDNA molecules for quantitative, reproducible TCR counting. The original methods were these. Samples had a median of 95,638 TCRs, with a range from roughly 23,224 to 700,000. V, J and CDR3 annotation of the TCR reads was performed with the Decombinator software suite. Every sample was subsampled to the same number of TCRs (28,000) for the PS versus PT1 abundance plots. Expanded TCRs were defined as absent before sensitization and observed at least eight times at the 2-week time point. TCRdb redid the processing of the public reads, applying fastp at Q25 and MiXCR, and retained in-frame beta chains. Every CDR3 protein is listed once, alongside the most common genes and DNA of its rows. TCRdb's processing, not the authors', yielded these V and J calls. Within this sample are roughly 100,000 distinct CDR3 sequences, with approximately 9% of them counted one time only. Of the sample, around 2.8% is held by the ten largest clones.

These data come from a study of human T cells and chemical hapten exposure (dated by TCRdb to the early 2020s). Background on the whole study: Libraries were combined into a pool for sequencing, and differences in TCR yield between samples came mainly from small differences in library volumes within the pool. This study followed changes in the peripheral blood TCR repertoire in vivo during primary and secondary sensitization of alopecia patients to the hapten diphenylcyclopropenone (DPC). Each blood RNA sample was used to sequence both TCR alpha and TCR beta chains.

Points the paper makes about the study in general: The number of TCRs above 1 in 1000 frequency did not change with DPC sensitization; there was no evidence of global repertoire structure alterations. After repeated subsampling, the strength of the expansion versus patch-test correlation and the threshold at which it became significant changed.

Trimming removed 0 bases from V and 0 bases from J, leaving 6 bases between the germline ends. From its cysteine to its phenylalanine, the CDR3 spans 15 amino acids. CDR3 DNA only is kept here, 45 bases in frame from base 1. Taken from the germline V gene, the CDR1 and CDR2 loops are SGHDN and FVKESK. The source of this sequence is a female donor in good health. Some clones in this sample may be carry-over from other donors' samples. Material: whole blood. The rearranged chain carries TRBV14 and TRBJ2-1, with TRBD1 perhaps the D gene, on 5 matching bases. Read as DNA, the sequence is TGTGCCAGCAGCCAAGATGACAGCTCCTACAATGAGCAGTTCTTC. The resulting protein is CASSQDDSSYNEQFF. The full variable domain, completed from the reference TRBV14 and TRBJ2-1 proteins outside the CDR3, reads EAGVTQFPSHSVIEKGQTVTLRCDPISGHDNLYWYRRVMGKEIKFLLHFVKESKQDESGMPNNRFLAERTGGTYSTLKVQPAELEDSGVYFCASSQDDSSYNEQFFGPGTRLTVL.